This T cell receptor (beta chain) was identified during a study of shared clonotypes between healthy human individuals. The germline V gene has CDR1 MNHNY and CDR2 SVGAGI (reference sequence). This CDR3 is 15 amino acids long. V was clipped by 4 bases and J by 10 bases; unmatched bases: 6. The table came from immunoSEQ multiplex PCR; TCRdb's copy has only in-frame clones and leaves some out. Among 2,500,000 or so clones listed, more than 90% were seen once. This TCR came from a young man in good health. Specimen: naive CD4+ T cells sorted from blood. Subset of the sample: CD45RA+ positively selected. The chain has TRBV6-6 and TRBJ2-1, with TRBD2 matching 14 bases. The DNA for the CDR3 is TGTGCCAGCAGTTCCGAGGGACTAGCGGGGGAAGAGCAGTTCTTC. It translates to CASSSEGLAGEEQFF.